The text below deals with one T cell receptor beta chain. Its antigen remains undetermined. No much larger clone is present one base from it, and per-base qualities are unavailable. RNA was extracted using the RNeasy kit, and roughly 0.5 to 1 ug of the RNA was reverse transcribed with random hexamers. The immunoSEQ multiplex PCR assay, covering 54 Vbeta and 13 Jbeta segments, was used to amplify TCR beta CDR3 regions. Bias from PCR amplification was corrected by using a synthetic template baseline for primer optimization and for computational correction. Concerning the study's data processing: Reads were assigned to V, D and J genes according to IMGT and analyzed in immunoSEQ Analyzer, with only productive sequences retained. To calculate clonality, Shannon entropy was normalized by log2 of the number of productive unique sequences and then subtracted from one. For each patient and control, public and private clones were evaluated among the 100 most prevalent clones. Susac-specific clones were defined as absent from healthy and MS cohorts, 800 to 1,200 published viral clones and other ImmuneACCESS disease sequences. TCRdb applied fastp at Q25 and MiXCR to the public reads, then kept only in-frame beta chains. Each record represents a unique CDR3 protein, reported with the most common genes and DNA among its rows. TCRdb, not the authors, supplied the V and J calls. Here the sample has about 130,000 distinct CDR3 sequences; about 92% occur a single time. Jointly, the top ten make up approximately 0.3% of the sample.

Peripheral blood CD8+ and CD4+ T cells from healthy donors, Susac syndrome patients and multiple sclerosis patients were profiled by high-throughput TCR beta sequencing. The multiple sclerosis controls were treatment-naive patients whose relapsing-remitting disease, either stable or active, fulfilled the revised McDonald criteria. CD8+ TEMRA cells were enriched by FACS, while bulk CD8+ and CD4+ T cells were purified by magnetic negative isolation. Blood was collected in EDTA tubes and processed within 24 hours, with PBMCs isolated through density gradient centrifugation. PBMCs intended for TCR sequencing were cryopreserved in liquid nitrogen and thawed later in a water bath at 37 degrees C. The sorted or isolated CD4+, CD8+ and CD8+ TEMRA cells had a purity of 90% or higher. The data belong to a study of CD8 T cells in Susac syndrome (dated by TCRdb to between 2018 and 2020). For the wider study: The study used repertoire sequencing to test whether antigen drove CD8+ T cell activation and differentiation in Susac syndrome. CD8+ T cell repertoire clonality was compared between about a dozen healthy donors, approximately 14 Susac syndrome patients and around 16 multiple sclerosis patients. General findings and caveats noted by the study authors: The number of individuals in the TCR sequencing and HLA analysis was recognized as being relatively small.

Taken from cysteine to phenylalanine, the CDR3 has 12 residues. Kept here is only the CDR3 DNA, which spans 36 bases and is read in frame from base 1. V was cut back by 3 bases and J by 4 bases, leaving a gap of 6 bases between them. From the germline V gene (reference sequence), CDR1 is SEHNR and CDR2 is FQNEAQ. The sequence was collected from a human donor with multiple sclerosis. Rearrangement joined TRBV7-9 to TRBJ1-1, with an unclear D gene assignment. Sequencing was performed on CD8+ T cells from PBMCs. The CDR3 in this case is CASSFFTTEAFF. In nucleotides, the sequence is TGTGCCAGCAGCTTTTTCACCACTGAAGCTTTCTTT.